Shown below are 5 T cell receptor beta chains from a single sample sequenced in a study of T cells after yellow fever vaccination (dated by TCRdb to about 2019). Receptor amplification or capture employed 5' RACE. Instrument on record: Illumina HiSeq 2500. The public sequencing data were trimmed at Q25 with fastp and processed into clonotypes with MiXCR by TCRdb, which kept only in-frame beta chains. Every CDR3 protein is listed once, alongside the most common genes and DNA of its rows. For this sample the table gives about 580,000 distinct CDR3 sequences, of which roughly 17% were detected only once. The top ten clones comprise 17% of the sample. In light of the paper, this sample's treatment or condition label describes: live attenuated yellow fever vaccine strain. Specimen: PBMCs, collected more than 4 days after the first yellow fever vaccination. The origin of the receptors is a man younger than 30 who received the YFV17D yellow fever vaccine.

There are a few counts of this clonotype. This CDR3 is CASSQGSSGSTDTQYF. The CDR3 DNA is TGCGCCAGCAGCCAAGGTTCTAGCGGAAGCACAGATACGCAGTATTTT. The chain uses TRBV4-3 and TRBJ2-3; 7 nucleotides match TRBD2. V shed 1 base and J 0 bases; nucleotides not matched to a gene: 4. The CDR3 runs to 16 residues. Germline V lookup: CDR1 LGHNA, CDR2 YSLEER.

CDR3 DNA sequence: TGTGCCAGCAGCCCGTCCCCGGGGGGCTACACCTTC. It is translated as CASSPSPGGYTF. V gene TRBV7-9 combines with J gene TRBJ1-2; D not resolved. V was trimmed by 5 bases and J by 8 bases, leaving 12 bases between them. This CDR3 is built from 12 residues. Germline CDR1 reads SEHNR; CDR2 reads FQNEAQ (reference sequence).

The rearrangement uses TRBV21-1 and TRBJ2-1; the tabulated D call, TRBD2, remains unverified against the DNA. TRBV21-1 has pseudogene status. The CDR3 runs to 16 residues. The DNA of the CDR3 is TGTGCCAGCAGCAAAGTATTACAGCGGGGGGGCGGTGAGCAGTTCTTC. Its protein product is CASSKVLQRGGGEQFF.

Many counts were recorded for this clonotype. V gene TRBV5-1 combines with J gene TRBJ1-1, with 7 bases lining up with TRBD1. The CDR3 has 14 amino acids. J gave up 10 bases and V 4 bases, and 13 bases lay outside the gene matches. The germline V gene has CDR1 SGHRS and CDR2 YFSETQ. The CDR3 region is CASSLTRQGLGAFF. The CDR3 DNA follows: TGCGCCAGCAGCCTGACTCGACAGGGCCTCGGAGCTTTCTTT.

This clonotype appeared a few times. This chain joins TRBV5-5 and TRBJ2-2, with D unclear. Trimming pared 1 base from V and 5 bases from J, leaving 15 bases between. There are 16 residues in the CDR3. CDR1 and CDR2 from the germline V gene are SGHKS and YYEKEE (reference sequence). In DNA, the CDR3 is TGTGCCAGCAGCTTGAACCGGGCCTTCTGGACCGGGGAGCTGTTTTTT. Translating it yields CASSLNRAFWTGELFF. Looking up the rest from reference TRBV5-5 and TRBJ2-2 gives the full variable domain: DAGVTQSPTHLIKTRGQQVTLRCSPISGHKSVSWYQQVLGQGPQFIFQYYEKEERGRGNFPDRFSARQFPNYSSELNVNALLLGDSALYLCASSLNRAFWTGELFFGEGSRLTVL.